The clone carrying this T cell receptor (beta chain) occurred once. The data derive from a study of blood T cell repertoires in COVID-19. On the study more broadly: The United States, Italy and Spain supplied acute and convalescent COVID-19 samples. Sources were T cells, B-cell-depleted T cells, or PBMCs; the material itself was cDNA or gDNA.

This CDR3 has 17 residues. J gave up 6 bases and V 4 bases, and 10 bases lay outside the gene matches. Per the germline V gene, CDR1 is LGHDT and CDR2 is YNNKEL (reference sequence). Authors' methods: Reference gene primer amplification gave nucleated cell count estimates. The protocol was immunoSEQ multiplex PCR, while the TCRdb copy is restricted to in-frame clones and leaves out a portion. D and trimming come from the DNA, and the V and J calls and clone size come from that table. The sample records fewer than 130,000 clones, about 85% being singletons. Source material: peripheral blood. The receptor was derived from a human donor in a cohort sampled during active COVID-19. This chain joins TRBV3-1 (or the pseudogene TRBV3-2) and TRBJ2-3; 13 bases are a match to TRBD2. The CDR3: CASSPPGLAGITDTQYF. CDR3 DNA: TGTGCCAGCAGCCCCCCGGGACTAGCGGGGATTACGGATACGCAGTATTTT.